The sequence of this TCR beta chain was determined in a study of shared clonotypes between healthy human individuals. Across the study: In total, the donors were two women and a few men aged 18 to 49.

J lost 5 bases, V lost 5 bases, and 13 bases had no gene match. Germline V CDR1 and CDR2: SGHTA, FQGNSA. The CDR3 runs 16 residues. Clones were sequenced by immunoSEQ multiplex PCR, and TCRdb holds only the in-frame ones, with some missing. The repertoire holds about 1 million clones, with 70% to 80% as singletons. This TCR came from a man aged 18 to 30 in good health. Sequencing input: memory CD4+ T cells sorted from blood. Subset of the sample: CD45RA-negative fraction. The chain combines TRBV7-2 with TRBJ1-1, with 8 bases identical to TRBD1. CDR3 protein: CASSLLGQGGRTEAFF. The CDR3 region has the DNA TGTGCCAGCAGCCTTCTAGGACAGGGCGGTCGGACTGAAGCTTTCTTT.